This TCR beta chain was sequenced during a study of follicular helper T cells after annual influenza vaccination. Of note for this clone: The target antigen is unknown.

Germline loops: CDR1 MGHRA, CDR2 YSYEKL. V shed 2 bases and J 7 bases; nucleotides not matched to a gene: 8. The CDR3 covers 15 residues. The protocol was immunoSEQ multiplex PCR, while the TCRdb copy is restricted to in-frame clones and leaves out a portion. The sample lists 6,000 to 7,500 clones, approximately 80% occurring once. Stated time point: 2015-2016 season, 7 days after influenza vaccination. Donors were community-dwelling with no influenza vaccine in the prior 6 months. Study results and limitations: ICOS+CD38+ cTfh clonality tracked population frequency, and its change tracked circulating plasmablast change.

The V and J genes are TRBV4-1 and TRBJ2-1, with TRBD2 matching over 7 bases. Sequencing was performed on CXCR5- memory CD4+ T cells sorted from blood, taken 7 days after influenza vaccination. The sequence derives from an adult who received the influenza vaccine. In DNA form, the CDR3 reads TGCGCCAGCAGCCAAAACCGGGACTACGCAAATGAGCAGTTCTTC. Protein: CASSQNRDYANEQFF.